This T cell receptor beta chain emerged from a study of blood T cells in healthy people across ages. Across the whole study: The template switching approach captured approximately one barcoded beta molecule for every two T cells.

Drawing of peripheral blood yielded about 9.7 milliliters from each donor. Every sample gave at least 5 micrograms of total RNA when it was extracted. The CDR3 consists of 15 residues. V trimming: 1 base; J trimming: 3 bases; junction bases outside the gene matches: 4. Germline V gene sequence: CDR1 DFQATT, CDR2 SNEGSKA (reference sequence). Combining a sample-barcoded 5' primer with a J-beta primer mix, a second PCR ran for roughly 6 to 11 cycles. TCRdb recomputed calls from the 5' RACE reads with MiXCR, one row per CDR3 protein. The sample lists fewer than 1 million distinct CDR3 sequences; approximately 48% were seen once. This clonotype was counted only a few times.

The sequenced sample was blood. The sequence came from a man aged 60 to 75 in good health. The chain has TRBV20-1 and TRBJ2-1; 9 bases map to TRBD2. The CDR3 nucleotides are TGCAGTGCTAGAGGCCCAGCGGGGGGCTACAATGAGCAGTTCTTC. This sequence encodes CSARGPAGGYNEQFF.